The 14 T cell receptor beta chains below all came from one sample that was sequenced in a study of response to subunit inactivated influenza vaccine. TCRdb ran MiXCR on the RT-PCR reads and lists one entry per CDR3 protein. The sample shows 700,000 to 800,000 distinct CDR3 sequences, around a sixth of them seen only once. The specimen was PBMCs from blood, collected roughly 5 days after vaccination. The receptors were gathered from a man in his forties or fifties who received an inactivated influenza vaccine.

The genes are TRBV3-1 and TRBJ1-2; no clear D gene. The V end was cut by 1 base, the J end by 13 bases, with 10 bases between. CDR3 length: 11 amino acids. Per the germline V gene, CDR1 is LGHDT and CDR2 is YNNKEL (reference sequence). CDR3 protein: CASSQVFTLTF. The CDR3 region has the DNA TGTGCCAGCAGCCAAGTATTCACCCTCACCTTC.

In its sample, this clonotype was seen a few times. The chain joins TRBV18 to TRBJ2-3; D is unresolved. The ends were cut back, 2 bases at V and 0 bases at J, with 6 bases in the middle. Looked up from germline, CDR1 is KGHSH and CDR2 is LQKENI. The CDR3 runs 14 residues. The CDR3 protein is CASSPWGSTDTQYF. DNA for the CDR3: TGTGCCAGCTCACCATGGGGTAGCACAGATACGCAGTATTTT.

This clonotype came up a few times. The gene calls are TRBV4-1 and TRBJ2-7, with no clear D. The V and J ends lost 4 bases and 0 bases respectively, with 13 bases between them. The CDR3 length is 15 residues. The germline gives CDR1 MGHRA, CDR2 YSYEKL. CDR3 nucleotide sequence: TGCGCCAGCAGCCTCGGACCGGATAGCTCCTACGAGCAGTACTTC. Its protein product is CASSLGPDSSYEQYF.

The CDR3 DNA follows: TGTGCCAGCAGTTACTCAAGGTCACAGGGAAGATACACCGGGGAGCTGTTTTTT. This gives the protein CASSYSRSQGRYTGELFF. V and J are TRBV6-5 and TRBJ2-2, with D possibly being TRBD1 (6 bases). V was trimmed by 0 bases and J by 3 bases, leaving 17 bases between them. Per the germline V gene, CDR1 is MNHEY and CDR2 is SVGAGI. The CDR3 runs 18 residues.

This clonotype was counted only a few times. The chain couples TRBV12-3 or TRBV12-4 to TRBJ2-4; perhaps TRBD2 as D (6 bases). The CDR3 is 15 residues long. Trimming took 1 base from V and 8 from J, leaving 15 bases between them. The CDR3 DNA follows: TGTGCCAGCAGTTTAGGTGTAGGGCCGGGGGACATTCAGTACTTC. Translating gives CASSLGVGPGDIQYF.

In this sample, this clonotype turned up many times. The gene calls are TRBV12-3 or TRBV12-4 and TRBJ2-7, with TRBD2 matching over 14 bases. CDR3 size: 15 residues. Losses at the gene ends were 7 bases for V and 2 bases for J; bases not matched to a gene: 4. CDR3 bases: TGTGCCAGCACTGTGGGACTAGCGGGAGCCTACGAGCAGTACTTC. Amino acids: CASTVGLAGAYEQYF.

The rearrangement uses TRBV11-2 and TRBJ2-5; D perhaps matches TRBD2 (5 bases). Germline V gene lookup returns CDR1 SGHAT and CDR2 FQNNGV. Trimming stripped 5 bases from V and 5 bases from J, with 27 bases between. CDR3 length: 18 amino acids. For the CDR3, the DNA is TGTGCCAGCAGCCACCCAGCGGAGCCTAAAATGGTGGCGGAGACCCAGTACTTC. Protein: CASSHPAEPKMVAETQYF.

This clonotype was seen more than once but under ten times. This chain joins TRBV28 and TRBJ2-7; either TRBD1 or TRBD2 may fit D (5 bases each). Germline V gene lookup returns CDR1 MDHEN and CDR2 SYDVKM. Trimming shortened V by 6 bases and J by 2 bases, and 14 bases separated the two germline ends. The CDR3 consists of 14 residues. CDR3 amino acids: CASRDRDRAYEQYF. The CDR3 nucleotides read TGTGCCAGCAGGGACCGGGACCGCGCCTACGAGCAGTACTTC.

As regards this clonotype: A much larger clone sits a single nucleotide away, making a read error possible. The CDR3 spells CASSQHYEQYF. CDR3 in DNA: TGTGCCAGCAGTCAACACTACGAGCAGTACTTC. This rearrangement joins TRBV6-2 or TRBV6-3 to TRBJ2-7; D gene uncertain. The CDR3 consists of 11 residues. Looked up from germline, CDR1 is MNHEY and CDR2 is SVGEGT. V was cut by 5 bases and J by 3 bases, with 5 bases left in between.

The table lists this clonotype with a few counts. The gene calls are TRBV2 and TRBJ2-1; D remains ambiguous. Germline CDR1 reads SNHLY; CDR2 reads FYNNEI. Trimming stripped 3 bases from V and 3 bases from J, with 6 bases between. CDR3 length: 13 residues. CDR3 protein: CASSDDFYNEQFF. The DNA for the CDR3 is TGTGCCAGCAGTGATGACTTCTACAATGAGCAGTTCTTC.

This clonotype was recorded a few times. This sequence joins TRBV7-2 and TRBJ2-2, with D maybe TRBD1 (6 bases). Trimming cost V 2 bases and J 4 bases, with 11 bases left between them. CDR3 length: 15 residues. Germline CDR1 and CDR2: SGHTA and FQGNSA. CDR3 bases: TGTGCCAGCAGCTTATTGGGACAAACCACCGGGGAGCTGTTTTTT. This gives the protein CASSLLGQTTGELFF.

Only a few counts were recorded for this clonotype. J is TRBJ2-7 and V is TRBV14; no definite D call. The germline V gene encodes CDR1 SGHDN and CDR2 FVKESK. The CDR3 is 14 residues long. Trimming took 2 bases from V and 0 from J, leaving 8 bases between them. The CDR3 loop reads CASSQRMSSYEQYF. The CDR3 DNA reads as TGTGCCAGCAGCCAACGGATGAGCTCCTACGAGCAGTACTTC.

This clonotype was counted between two and nine times. This chain links TRBV6-2 or TRBV6-3 with TRBJ2-3; D might be TRBD1 (6 bases). The CDR3 length is 14 residues. CDR1 and CDR2 from the germline V gene are MNHEY and SVGEGT. V lost 2 bases to trimming and J lost 3 bases, with 9 bases between them. DNA for the CDR3: TGTGCCAGCAGTTACCCAGGGGCGACAGATACGCAGTATTTT. Protein sequence: CASSYPGATDTQYF.

This clonotype was seen a few times. The genes are TRBV20-1 and TRBJ2-3, with D tentatively TRBD1 (6 bases). The CDR3 consists of 13 residues. Germline lookup yields CDR1 DFQATT and CDR2 SNEGSKA (reference sequence). CDR3 bases: TGCAGGACCAACAGGGTAGAAACCGATACGCAGTATTTT. Protein: CRTNRVETDTQYF.